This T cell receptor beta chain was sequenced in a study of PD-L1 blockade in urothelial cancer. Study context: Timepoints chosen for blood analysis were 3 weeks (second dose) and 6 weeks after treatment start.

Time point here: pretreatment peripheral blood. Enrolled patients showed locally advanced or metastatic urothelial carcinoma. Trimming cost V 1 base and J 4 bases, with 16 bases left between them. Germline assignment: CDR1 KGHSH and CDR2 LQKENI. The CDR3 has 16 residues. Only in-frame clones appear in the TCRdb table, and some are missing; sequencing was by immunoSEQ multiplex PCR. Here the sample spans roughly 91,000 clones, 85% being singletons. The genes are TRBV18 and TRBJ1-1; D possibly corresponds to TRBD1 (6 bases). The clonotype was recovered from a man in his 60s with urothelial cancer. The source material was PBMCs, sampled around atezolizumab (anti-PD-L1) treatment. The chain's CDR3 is CASSPQLQGPATEAFF. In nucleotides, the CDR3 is TGTGCCAGCTCACCACAGCTCCAGGGGCCCGCCACTGAAGCTTTCTTT.